The source of this T cell receptor beta chain is a study of Graves' ophthalmopathy and Graves' hyperthyroidism. As the template, RNA transcripts were used to amplify TCR beta CDR3 regions. HTBI primers primed a first-round RT-PCR, and a second-round multiplex PCR followed. TCRdb reprocessed the multiplex PCR reads with MiXCR, giving one entry per CDR3 protein. The top ten hold 3% to 3.5% of the sample, which has over 650,000 distinct CDR3 sequences, over 40% seen once. CDR3 length: 13 amino acids. With V trimmed by 5 bases and J by 6 bases, 6 bases remained unmatched. The V gene's germline CDR1 is SEHNR and CDR2 FQNEAQ (reference sequence).

This TCR derives from an adult man with Graves' ophthalmopathy. This chain connects TRBV7-9 to TRBJ2-5; 7 bases are a match to TRBD1. Material: peripheral blood. Written as DNA, the CDR3 is TGTGCCAGCAGCGTTACGACAGGGAAGACCCAGTACTTC. The encoded protein is CASSVTTGKTQYF.